Listed below are T cell receptor beta chains from one sample, sequenced in a study of OX40 agonist ivuxolimab in advanced cancers. Using immunoSEQ multiplex PCR, the repertoire was profiled, and TCRdb retains in-frame clones only, with some absent. The sample carries around 81,000 clones, 88% recorded once. The sample consisted of CD4+ or CD8+ T cells sorted from blood, taken in a trial of the OX40 agonist ivuxolimab. Receptors originate from an adult with an advanced solid tumor such as melanoma, head and neck, liver or kidney cancer. Each CDR3 is given with its conserved first and last residue. The order of the fields is D gene, J gene, V gene, clone size, CDR3 protein, CDR3 DNA. The D gene is left open where the match is weak. Expanded clones are given a class, and other clones once, few, many or no size at all.

TRBD2,TRBJ2-1,TRBV5-1,-,CASSSSGASYNEQFF,TGCGCCAGCAGCTCGAGCGGGGCATCCTACAATGAGCAGTTCTTC
-,TRBJ1-2,TRBV7-3,-,CASSPGILTDNYGYTF,TGTGCCAGCAGCCCGGGGATCCTAACCGATAACTATGGCTACACCTTC
-,TRBJ2-1,TRBV27,-,CASSLQGSYNEQFF,TGTGCCAGCAGCTTACAGGGTTCCTACAATGAGCAGTTCTTC
-,TRBJ2-3,TRBV28,-,CASSPRTVSTDTQYF,TGTGCCAGCAGTCCTAGGACGGTTAGCACAGATACGCAGTATTTT
TRBD2,TRBJ2-5,TRBV5-1,-,CASSSTSGRASETQYF,TGCGCCAGCAGCAGCACTAGCGGGAGGGCCTCGGAGACCCAGTACTTC
TRBD1,TRBJ1-3,TRBV5-1,-,CASTPGGSGNTIYF,TGCGCCAGCACCCCAGGGGGCTCTGGAAACACCATATATTTT
-,TRBJ1-1,TRBV5-1,-,CASSFGGNTEAFF,TGCGCCAGCAGCTTCGGGGGGAACACTGAAGCTTTCTTT
-,TRBJ2-1,TRBV4-2,-,CASSHLGRGAQGNNEQFF,TGTGCCAGCAGCCACCTTGGCCGAGGGGCCCAGGGCAACAATGAGCAGTTCTTC
-,TRBJ2-7,TRBV27,-,CASSIEGGQGGTYEQYF,TGTGCCAGCAGTATAGAAGGGGGTCAGGGCGGAACCTACGAGCAGTACTTC
-,TRBJ2-3,TRBV10-3,-,CAIRVGGSSTDTQYF,TGTGCCATCCGGGTTGGGGGCTCTAGCACAGATACGCAGTATTTT
TRBD2,TRBJ2-1,TRBV4-1,-,CASSQGIAGGQDEQFF,TGCGCCAGCAGCCAGGGAATAGCGGGAGGGCAGGATGAGCAGTTCTTC
-,TRBJ2-7,TRBV6-6,-,CASSLYREAYEQYF,TGTGCCAGCAGTTTGTATAGGGAGGCCTACGAGCAGTACTTC
-,TRBJ1-4,TRBV11-2,-,CASSLGGRTTNEKLFF,TGTGCCAGCAGCTTAGGGGGACGAACAACTAATGAAAAACTGTTTTTT
TRBD2,TRBJ2-1,TRBV28,-,CASSPRTSGYNEQFF,TGTGCCAGCAGCCCCCGGACTAGCGGTTACAATGAGCAGTTCTTC
TRBD2,TRBJ2-1,TRBV20-1,-,CSASSGREQFF,TGCAGCGCCTCTAGCGGGAGGGAGCAGTTCTTC
-,TRBJ2-1,TRBV5-4,once,CASSTRTVGEQFF,TGTGCCAGCAGCACCCGGACAGTAGGTGAGCAGTTCTTC
-,TRBJ2-7,TRBV5-1,-,CASSLEENSYEQYF,TGCGCCAGCAGCTTGGAGGAAAACTCCTACGAGCAGTACTTC
-,TRBJ2-5,TRBV29-1,-,CSVEDQYQETQYF,TGCAGCGTTGAAGATCAGTACCAAGAGACCCAGTACTTC
TRBD1,TRBJ1-1,TRBV5-1,-,CATRTGENTEAFF,TGCGCCACCCGGACAGGGGAGAACACTGAAGCTTTCTTT
TRBD2,TRBJ2-7,TRBV7-8,-,CASSLGGAGGTYEQYF,TGTGCCAGCAGCTTAGGGGGAGCGGGAGGTACCTACGAGCAGTACTTC
-,TRBJ2-5,TRBV5-1,few,CASSIAQGAEETQYF,TGCGCCAGCAGCATCGCCCAGGGAGCAGAAGAGACCCAGTACTTC
TRBD2,TRBJ2-5,TRBV15,-,CATSRVRRTSGQETQYF,TGTGCCACCAGCAGAGTCCGGCGGACTAGCGGCCAAGAGACCCAGTACTTC
TRBD2,TRBJ2-3,TRBV9,-,CASSVGLAGDTQYF,TGTGCCAGCAGCGTCGGACTAGCGGGGGATACGCAGTATTTT
-,TRBJ1-6,TRBV28,-,CASSLPWGHNSPLHF,TGTGCCAGCAGTCTCCCCTGGGGCCATAATTCACCCCTCCACTTT
TRBD2,TRBJ2-7,TRBV6-5,-,CASSSALLAASYEQYF,TGTGCCAGCAGTTCCGCCTTACTAGCGGCGTCCTACGAGCAGTACTTC
TRBD2,TRBJ2-7,TRBV7-9,-,CASSPIVWRGDYEQYF,TGTGCCAGCAGCCCCATTGTCTGGCGGGGGGACTACGAGCAGTACTTC
TRBD1,TRBJ2-6,TRBV7-3,once,CASSSRDRADVLTF,TGTGCCAGCAGCTCCCGGGACAGGGCGGACGTCCTGACTTTC
-,TRBJ2-7,TRBV7-8,-,CASSDPTGYSYEQYF,TGTGCCAGCAGCGACCCGACAGGTTACTCCTACGAGCAGTACTTC
TRBD2,TRBJ2-3,TRBV28,-,CASSSPTSGSTDTQYF,TGTGCCAGCAGTTCTCCCACTAGCGGGAGCACAGATACGCAGTATTTT
TRBD2,TRBJ2-2,TRBV5-4,-,CASSLAGGNTGELFF,TGTGCCAGCAGTCTTGCGGGGGGGAACACCGGGGAGCTGTTTTTT
-,TRBJ2-1,TRBV19,few,CASSITRSSYNEQFF,TGTGCCAGTAGTATTACACGGAGCTCCTACAATGAGCAGTTCTTC
TRBD2,TRBJ2-7,TRBV7-9,-,CASRLAGVQGEQYF,TGTGCCAGCAGGCTAGCGGGAGTACAAGGCGAGCAGTACTTC
-,TRBJ2-7,TRBV6-5,-,CASSYSGSRAIYEQYF,TGTGCCAGCAGTTACTCTGGCAGCCGTGCCATATACGAGCAGTACTTC